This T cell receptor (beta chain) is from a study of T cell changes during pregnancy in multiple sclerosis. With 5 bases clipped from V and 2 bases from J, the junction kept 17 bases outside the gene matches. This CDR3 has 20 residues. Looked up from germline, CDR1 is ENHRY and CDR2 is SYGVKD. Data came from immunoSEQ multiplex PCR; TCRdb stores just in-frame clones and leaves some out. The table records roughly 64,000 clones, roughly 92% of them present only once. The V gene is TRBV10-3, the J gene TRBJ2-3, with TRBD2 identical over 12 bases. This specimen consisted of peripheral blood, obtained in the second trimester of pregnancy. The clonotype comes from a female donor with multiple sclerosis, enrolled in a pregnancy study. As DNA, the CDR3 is TGTGCCATCAGTAAAGGGGCGACTAGCGGGAGCTCCAGGGTCACAGATACGCAGTATTTT. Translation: CAISKGATSGSSRVTDTQYF.